These 12 T cell receptor beta chains share one sample of origin, sequenced in a study of blood T cell repertoires in COVID-19. Clones were sequenced by immunoSEQ multiplex PCR, and TCRdb holds only the in-frame ones, with some missing. This table holds some 110,000 clones, roughly four fifths found once. The source material was peripheral blood. The receptors derive from a woman aged 60-75 years with acute or convalescent COVID-19.

In its sample, this clone was seen a few times. J is TRBJ1-1 and V is TRBV28; 11 nucleotides align to TRBD1. Germline V CDR1 and CDR2: MDHEN, SYDVKM. V dropped 1 base and J dropped 3; count of bases not matched to a gene: 7. This CDR3 has 17 amino acids. CDR3 protein: CASSLLGTGGDYTEAFF. CDR3 nucleotides: TGTGCCAGCAGTTTATTAGGGACAGGGGGAGATTACACTGAAGCTTTCTTT.

This sequence joins TRBV25-1 and TRBJ1-4; D remains ambiguous. The CDR3 runs 13 residues. V was pared by 2 bases and J by 8 bases, with 9 bases between. CDR1 is MGHDK, CDR2 SYGVNS, per germline. The CDR3 loop is CASSEPVSEKLFF. The CDR3 DNA reads TGTGCCAGCAGTGAACCGGTTTCCGAAAAACTGTTTTTT.

The V call is TRBV15, the J call TRBJ2-7; 11 nucleotides align to TRBD2. CDR3 length: 16 amino acids. Germline CDR1 LNHNV, CDR2 YYDKDF (reference sequence). The trim removed 1 base at V and 4 bases at J, leaving 6 bases unmatched. The DNA of the CDR3 is TGTGCCACCAGCAGAGCTGGTAGCGGGAGGGAGTACGAGCAGTACTTC. This translates into CATSRAGSGREYEQYF.

V gene TRBV3-1 (or the pseudogene TRBV3-2) combines with J gene TRBJ2-7; no clear D. The germline V gene has CDR1 LGHDT and CDR2 YNNKEL (reference sequence). The CDR3 length is 12 residues. V was trimmed by 3 bases and J by 1 base, leaving 4 bases between them. The CDR3 loop is CASSHSSYEQYF. The CDR3, as DNA: TGTGCCAGCAGCCATTCGTCCTACGAGCAGTACTTC.

The genes are TRBV28 and TRBJ1-6; the match to TRBD1 covers 7 bases. From germline, CDR1 is MDHEN and CDR2 SYDVKM. V shed 4 bases and J 7 bases; nucleotides not matched to a gene: 13. This CDR3 is built from 17 residues. CDR3 protein: CASSSYQRQGQNSPLHF. As DNA, the CDR3 is TGTGCCAGCAGTTCATACCAACGACAGGGACAGAATTCACCCCTCCACTTT.

The chain recombines TRBV28 with TRBJ2-3; 15 nucleotides match TRBD2. In germline, CDR1 is MDHEN, CDR2 SYDVKM. Trimming cost V 8 bases and J 4 bases; bases outside gene matches: 13. The length of the CDR3 is 18 residues. CDR3 sequence: CASQIAGTSGRFADTQYF. The DNA of the CDR3 is TGTGCCAGCCAAATCGCGGGGACTAGCGGGAGGTTTGCAGATACGCAGTATTTT.

The CDR3 DNA is TGTGCCAGCCAGGGACAGGTACTATTCTCCTACGAGCAGTACTTC. The encoded protein is CASQGQVLFSYEQYF. The chain carries TRBV27 and TRBJ2-7; 8 nucleotides line up with TRBD1. Losses at the gene ends were 8 bases for V and 0 bases for J; bases not matched to a gene: 9. Per the germline V gene, CDR1 is MNHEY and CDR2 is SMNVEV (reference sequence). The CDR3 runs 15 residues.

This clone has a single count. The chain is built from TRBV18 and TRBJ1-6; TRBD1 agrees at 8 bases. This CDR3 is built from 14 residues. After removal of 2 bases from V and 9 bases from J, the junction contained 3 bases not matched to a gene. In germline, CDR1 is KGHSH, CDR2 LQKENI. CDR3 in amino acids: CASSPSGGRSPLHF. CDR3 DNA: TGTGCCAGCTCACCATCAGGGGGCCGTTCACCCCTCCACTTT.

In this sample, this clone turned up a few times. The chain uses TRBV2 and TRBJ2-5; D is perhaps TRBD2 (6 bases). Trimming pared 8 bases from V and 3 bases from J, leaving 13 bases between. The germline CDR1 and CDR2 sequences are SNHLY and FYNNEI. This CDR3 is built from 13 residues. CDR3 DNA sequence: TGTGCCAGCCTAAGGAGGGCGGAAGAGACCCAGTACTTC. As protein: CASLRRAEETQYF.

The chain uses TRBV5-1 and TRBJ2-1, with 12 bases matching TRBD2. Trimming took 2 bases from V and 5 from J; bases not matched to a gene: 5. Per germline, CDR1 SGHRS and CDR2 YFSETQ. This CDR3 has 16 residues. CDR3 nucleotides: TGCGCCAGCAGCTTTGATCTAGCGGGGGGGAACAATGAGCAGTTCTTC. This codes for CASSFDLAGGNNEQFF.

The genes are TRBV30 and TRBJ2-7; 10 nucleotides line up with TRBD1. Per germline, CDR1 GTSNPN and CDR2 SVGIG (reference sequence). Trimming removed 0 bases from V and 6 bases from J; junction bases left unmatched: 11. CDR3 length: 16 residues. CDR3: CAWSVLGTGASGEQYF. The CDR3 nucleotides read TGTGCCTGGAGTGTATTAGGGACAGGGGCTTCCGGCGAGCAGTACTTC.

The chain carries TRBV3-1 (or the pseudogene TRBV3-2) and TRBJ2-4, with 7 bases aligning to TRBD2. With 1 base clipped from V and 4 bases from J, the junction kept 10 bases outside the gene matches. Germline CDR1 LGHDT, CDR2 YNNKEL (reference sequence). CDR3 length: 17 amino acids. CDR3 in DNA: TGTGCCAGCAGCCAAGTTCCCCCTAGCGGAACGAAAAACATTCAGTACTTC. This translates into CASSQVPPSGTKNIQYF.